Listed here are 22 T cell receptor beta chains from one sample, sequenced in a study of blood T cell repertoires in COVID-19. TCRdb's copy holds only in-frame clones and misses some; the assay was immunoSEQ multiplex PCR. The table has roughly 110,000 clones, approximately 90% seen once; the top ten hold around 1.2%. Sequenced: peripheral blood. All receptors come from a woman aged 25 to 45 with acute or convalescent COVID-19.

The V gene is TRBV25-1, the J gene TRBJ2-5; tentative D call: TRBD1 (5 bases). CDR3 length: 12 residues. Germline CDR1 and CDR2: MGHDK and SYGVNS. V was trimmed by 8 bases and J by 5 bases, leaving 12 bases between them. The CDR3 sequence: CASGVGQETQYF. CDR3 bases: TGTGCCAGCGGGGTGGGGCAGGAGACCCAGTACTTC.

The chain has TRBV12-3 or TRBV12-4 and TRBJ1-5; D is ambiguous. The CDR3 covers 12 residues. Trimming cost V 5 bases and J 4 bases, with 6 bases left between them. Written as DNA, the CDR3 is TGTGCCAGCAGTCATGTGAATCAGCCCCAGCATTTT. Encoded protein: CASSHVNQPQHF.

The genes are TRBV12-3 or TRBV12-4 and TRBJ1-1; 8 bases are shared with TRBD1. The length of the CDR3 is 12 residues. Trimming at V came to 6 bases and at J to 5 bases, leaving 2 bases not matched to a gene. The CDR3 is CASSQGATEAFF. CDR3 coding DNA: TGTGCCAGCAGCCAGGGGGCAACTGAAGCTTTCTTT.

The gene calls are TRBV4-3 and TRBJ2-3; no definite D call. Trimming cost V 0 bases and J 5 bases, with 15 bases left between them. Germline assignment: CDR1 LGHNA and CDR2 YSLEER. The CDR3 is 16 residues long. The CDR3 here is CASSQDEVAGQDTQYF. The CDR3 region has the DNA TGCGCCAGCAGCCAAGATGAGGTAGCCGGTCAAGATACGCAGTATTTT.

V is TRBV9 and J is TRBJ2-3; 8 bases align to TRBD2. From germline, CDR1 is SGDLS and CDR2 YYNGEE. The CDR3 length is 17 residues. Unmatched junction bases numbered 10, after V lost 4 bases and J lost 0 bases. The CDR3 is CASSHLGGGSSTDTQYF. CDR3 DNA: TGTGCCAGCAGCCATCTCGGGGGGGGGTCTAGCACAGATACGCAGTATTTT.

This sequence joins TRBV2 and TRBJ2-3; D unclear. The length of the CDR3 is 11 residues. Deletions cut 8 bases from V and 4 bases from J, with 7 bases between. Germline lookup yields CDR1 SNHLY and CDR2 FYNNEI. CDR3 region: CASPVADTQYF. The CDR3, as DNA: TGTGCCAGCCCGGTTGCAGATACGCAGTATTTT.

The CDR3 is CASSFSTGVGNTIYF. CDR3 coding DNA: TGTGCCAGCAGTTTCTCCACAGGGGTCGGAAACACCATATATTTT. V gene TRBV28 combines with J gene TRBJ1-3; 7 nucleotides line up with TRBD1. The CDR3 length is 15 residues. In germline, CDR1 is MDHEN, CDR2 SYDVKM. J was trimmed by 4 bases and V by 3 bases; bases with no gene match: 6.

The gene calls are TRBV20-1 and TRBJ1-2; D is undetermined. CDR3 length: 11 residues. V lost 4 bases, J lost 0 bases, and 3 bases lay in between. In germline, CDR1 is DFQATT, CDR2 SNEGSKA (reference sequence). The CDR3: CSATANYGYTF. In nucleotides, the CDR3 is TGCAGTGCTACAGCTAACTATGGCTACACCTTC.

The rearrangement joins TRBV18 to TRBJ2-7; 7 positions agree with TRBD1. Germline lookup yields CDR1 KGHSH and CDR2 LQKENI. CDR3 size: 14 residues. V dropped 6 bases and J dropped 0; count of bases not matched to a gene: 5. CDR3 amino acids: CASSPGQLSYEQYF. The DNA for the CDR3 is TGTGCCAGCTCCCCGGGACAGCTCTCCTACGAGCAGTACTTC.

The chain uses TRBV19 and TRBJ1-4; 7 bases match TRBD1. The CDR3 has 16 amino acids. The J segment lost 5 bases and the V segment lost 3 bases, leaving 9 bases of the junction unmatched. The germline V gene encodes CDR1 LNHDA and CDR2 SQIVND (reference sequence). CDR3 loop: CASSMPRTGGNEKLFF. Written as DNA, the CDR3 is TGTGCCAGTAGTATGCCGAGGACAGGAGGAAATGAAAAACTGTTTTTT.

The rearrangement joins TRBV19 to TRBJ1-4, with 12 bases identical to TRBD1. The CDR3 consists of 16 residues. Germline values: CDR1 LNHDA, CDR2 SQIVND (reference sequence). The V segment lost 7 bases and the J segment 6 bases; nucleotides outside the gene matches: 9. CDR3: CASTGDRGRQDEKLFF. CDR3 nucleotide sequence: TGTGCCAGTACCGGGGACAGGGGGCGACAGGATGAAAAACTGTTTTTT. Filled out from reference TRBV19 and TRBJ1-4, the complete variable domain reads DGGITQSPKYLFRKEGQNVTLSCEQNLNHDAMYWYRQDPGQGLRLIYYSQIVNDFQKGDIAEGYSVSREKKESFPLTVTSAQKNPTAFYLCASTGDRGRQDEKLFFGSGTQLSVL.

The chain combines TRBV11-3 with TRBJ2-7; a possible D gene is TRBD2 (5 bases). Germline V gene data show CDR1 as SGHNT and CDR2 as YENEEA. The V end lost 0 bases, the J end lost 5 bases, and 8 bases lay between the germline ends. This CDR3 has 13 amino acids. For the CDR3, the DNA is TGTGCCAGCAGCTTAGATGGGGAGAACGAGCAGTACTTC. Translated, it gives CASSLDGENEQYF.

The chain carries TRBV6-1 and TRBJ2-7, with TRBD1 identical over 7 bases. Germline CDR1 reads MNHNS; CDR2 reads SASEGT. With 2 bases clipped from V and 2 bases from J, the junction kept 3 bases outside the gene matches. CDR3 length: 14 residues. CDR3 sequence (DNA): TGTGCCAGCAGTGAATCAGGGACAGCCTACGAGCAGTACTTC. Protein product: CASSESGTAYEQYF.

The chain is built from TRBV7-2 and TRBJ2-2, with D possibly TRBD1 on 6 matching bases. Germline V gene data show CDR1 as SGHTA and CDR2 as FQGNSA. CDR3 length equals 16 residues. Trimming removed 5 bases from V and 0 bases from J, with 13 bases in between. The DNA for the CDR3 is TGTGCCAGCAGCCCCGACAGGACCTCGAACACCGGGGAGCTGTTTTTT. Its protein is CASSPDRTSNTGELFF. The complete variable domain, with remaining parts taken from reference TRBV7-2 and TRBJ2-2, reads GAGVSQSPSNKVTEKGKDVELRCDPISGHTALYWYRQSLGQGLEFLIYFQGNSAPDKSGLPSDRFSAERTGGSVSTLTIQRTQQEDSAVYLCASSPDRTSNTGELFFGEGSRLTVL.

This sequence joins TRBV12-3 or TRBV12-4 and TRBJ1-2, with no clear D. Trimming shortened V by 3 bases and J by 8 bases, and 10 bases separated the two germline ends. The CDR3 extends over 12 amino acids. The CDR3 DNA reads as TGTGCCAGCAGTTTCCAGCGTTCGGGCTACACCTTC. Encoded protein: CASSFQRSGYTF.

The rearrangement links TRBV4-3 to TRBJ2-1; D gene ambiguous. The CDR3 covers 15 residues. Looked up from germline, CDR1 is LGHNA and CDR2 is YSLEER. Trimming shortened V by 6 bases and J by 4 bases, and 16 bases separated the two germline ends. CDR3 coding DNA: TGCGCCAGCAGTCTTTTGGGCGAAGAATACAATGAGCAGTTCTTC. Translation gives CASSLLGEEYNEQFF.

The genes are TRBV3-1 (or the pseudogene TRBV3-2) and TRBJ1-6; D not certain. Germline V CDR1 and CDR2: LGHDT, YNNKEL (reference sequence). Trimming removed 2 bases at V and 0 bases at J, with 5 bases between. The CDR3 spans 15 residues. The CDR3 loop is CASSQTVSYNSPLHF. DNA for the CDR3: TGTGCCAGCAGCCAAACTGTCTCCTATAATTCACCCCTCCACTTT.

The chain has TRBV6-6 and TRBJ1-4; TRBD1 is a possible D gene (6 bases). The CDR3 spans 15 residues. CDR1 and CDR2 from the germline V gene are MNHNY and SVGAGI (reference sequence). V shed 5 bases and J shed 8 bases, with 18 bases lying between them. The CDR3 DNA follows: TGTGCCAGCAGTCTTCGGACAGTCGAGACCGAAAAACTGTTTTTT. It translates to CASSLRTVETEKLFF.

The table lists this clone with a count of one. The chain has TRBV24-1 and TRBJ1-1; no clear D gene. CDR1 KGHDR and CDR2 SFDVKD come from the germline V gene. CDR3 length: 13 residues. Trimming pared 3 bases from V and 4 bases from J, leaving 8 bases between. The CDR3 region is CATSDGRVTEAFF. The CDR3 DNA sequence: TGTGCCACCAGTGATGGGCGGGTCACTGAAGCTTTCTTT.

The chain carries TRBV4-1 and TRBJ2-7; perhaps TRBD2 as D (6 bases). Germline V gene data show CDR1 as MGHRA and CDR2 as YSYEKL. Trimming shortened V by 5 bases and J by 1 base, and 15 bases separated the two germline ends. The CDR3 runs 15 residues. The CDR3 DNA reads TGCGCCAGCAGCAACACCGGGACTGGATCCTACGAGCAGTACTTC. It encodes CASSNTGTGSYEQYF.

The V and J genes are TRBV28 and TRBJ1-5; perhaps TRBD1 as D (5 bases). CDR3 length: 19 amino acids. The V gene's germline CDR1 is MDHEN and CDR2 SYDVKM. Trimming removed 8 bases at V and 0 bases at J, with 26 bases between. CDR3 protein: CASAFRGARAVYSNQPQHF. In nucleotides, the CDR3 is TGTGCCAGCGCCTTTAGAGGAGCCAGGGCCGTTTATAGCAATCAGCCCCAGCATTTT.

The chain joins TRBV2 to TRBJ1-1; D not certain. Germline V gene lookup returns CDR1 SNHLY and CDR2 FYNNEI. The ends were cut back, 7 bases at V and 5 bases at J, with 17 bases in the middle. The CDR3 is 14 residues long. The CDR3 sequence is CASTTGNHGTEAFF. CDR3 nucleotide sequence: TGTGCCAGCACCACCGGGAACCATGGTACTGAAGCTTTCTTT.